This T cell receptor beta chain was sequenced during a study of cytomegalovirus exposure and HLA in healthy donors. Overall study results and limits: Later genetic work tied a missense DCLRE1C variant to beta-chain V and J trimming. Reported findings show TCR beta sequences accurately forecast HLA-A and HLA-B alleles in most subjects.

In the case of this clone: The antigen is not known.

The CDR3 runs to 14 residues. Germline trimming cut 8 bases from V and 3 bases from J; bases unmatched to any gene: 5. The germline V gene has CDR1 MNHEY and CDR2 SVGAGI. PCR involved 60 Vbeta and 13 Jbeta primers. Here immunoSEQ multiplex PCR was the method, and the copy in TCRdb shows in-frame clones only, minus some. The sample has about 190,000 clones; 82% are singletons. The TCR sequence derives from a young woman in good health and CMV-seronegative. The chain combines TRBV6-5 with TRBJ2-2, with 8 bases lining up with TRBD2. The sample comprised PBMCs. This CDR3 reads CASGTRGDTGELFF. Here the CDR3 DNA reads TGTGCCAGCGGGACTAGAGGGGACACCGGGGAGCTGTTTTTT.